The 18 T cell receptor beta chains below all came from one sample that was sequenced in a study of blood T cell repertoires in COVID-19 (dated by TCRdb to the early 2020s). The library was generated by the immunoSEQ multiplex PCR assay. The table comes from immuneACCESS by way of TCRdb, which keeps in-frame sequences with V and J called. Part of the clones is missing from these tables; in studies checked, under half for an unresolved V gene and the rest for unknown reasons. The table for this sample lists 200,000 to 250,000 clones; 90% of them were counted only once. The ten largest clonotypes hold 2% to 3% of the sample. Specimen: peripheral blood. The receptors were sampled from a man aged 25 to 40 with COVID-19, enrolled during active disease.

The chain couples TRBV28 to TRBJ2-7, with D possibly being TRBD2 (6 bases). The CDR3 totals 18 residues. V shed 6 bases and J shed 0 bases, with 24 bases lying between them. Germline lookup yields CDR1 MDHEN and CDR2 SYDVKM. The CDR3 DNA follows: TGTGCCAGCAGCTCCTTGGGGGGAGGACCGGGCAGCTCCTACGAGCAGTACTTC. Protein sequence: CASSSLGGGPGSSYEQYF.

The gene calls are TRBV7-6 and TRBJ1-2, with D possibly TRBD1 on 6 matching bases. In germline, CDR1 is SGHVS, CDR2 FNYEAQ. Trimming pared 5 bases from V and 4 bases from J, leaving 8 bases between. The CDR3 spans 12 residues. DNA of the CDR3: TGTGCCAGCAGCCCACAGGGCTATGGCTACACCTTC. Protein: CASSPQGYGYTF.

This clone turned up a few times. This chain links TRBV6-5 with TRBJ1-2; D possibly corresponds to TRBD1 (6 bases). Per the germline V gene, CDR1 is MNHEY and CDR2 is SVGAGI. The CDR3 totals 15 residues. Trimming took off 6 bases at V and 2 bases at J, with 16 bases between the two ends. The CDR3 loop is CASRSPGQQNYGYTF. CDR3 nucleotides: TGTGCCAGCAGATCCCCGGGACAACAGAACTATGGCTACACCTTC.

The chain uses TRBV18 and TRBJ1-5; 8 bases are shared with TRBD1. Germline CDR1 is KGHSH and CDR2 is LQKENI. V gave up 3 bases and J gave up 3 bases; unmatched junction bases: 1. CDR3 length equals 14 residues. CDR3 region: CASSPTGDNQPQHF. The CDR3 coding sequence is TGTGCCAGCTCACCGACAGGGGACAATCAGCCCCAGCATTTT.

The chain employs TRBV2 and TRBJ1-2, with D possibly being TRBD1 (5 bases). The CDR3 is 15 residues long. Trimming cost V 9 bases and J 3 bases, with 20 bases left between them. The V gene's germline CDR1 is SNHLY and CDR2 FYNNEI. DNA of the CDR3: TGTGCCAGATCGAAGGGGCAGGGCCAGTACTATGGCTACACCTTC. Its protein product is CARSKGQGQYYGYTF.

The V and J genes are TRBV28 and TRBJ1-2; D unclear. The germline CDR1 and CDR2 sequences are MDHEN and SYDVKM. The CDR3 totals 12 residues. Deletions cut 8 bases from V and 3 bases from J, with 10 bases between. CDR3 protein: CASRVSYYGYTF. The CDR3, as DNA: TGTGCCAGCCGAGTGAGTTACTATGGCTACACCTTC.

This chain uses TRBV24-1 with TRBJ2-3, with TRBD1 matching over 8 bases. The germline V gene has CDR1 KGHDR and CDR2 SFDVKD. The CDR3 totals 14 residues. The junction had 2 bases not matched to a gene; V was cut back by 6 bases and J by 1 base. The DNA of the CDR3 is TGTGCCACCAGTAGGACAGGGCGCACAGATACGCAGTATTTT. The encoded protein is CATSRTGRTDTQYF.

The rearrangement uses TRBV5-4 and TRBJ1-1, with D perhaps TRBD1 (6 bases). This CDR3 is 17 amino acids long. Germline V CDR1 and CDR2: SGHNT, YYREEE (reference sequence). V was pared by 0 bases and J by 3 bases, with 18 bases between. The CDR3 sequence is CASSLGPRGGADTEAFF. The CDR3 DNA sequence: TGTGCCAGCAGCTTGGGACCCCGGGGGGGCGCCGACACTGAAGCTTTCTTT. Full variable domain (remainder filled in from reference TRBV5-4 and TRBJ1-1): ETGVTQSPTHLIKTRGQQVTLRCSSQSGHNTVSWYQQALGQGPQFIFQYYREEENGRGNFPPRFSGLQFPNYSSELNVNALELDDSALYLCASSLGPRGGADTEAFFGQGTRLTVV.

The chain uses TRBV5-1 and TRBJ2-2; D not certain. V was trimmed by 0 bases and J by 5 bases, leaving 11 bases between them. This CDR3 is built from 15 residues. Germline V lookup: CDR1 SGHRS, CDR2 YFSETQ. CDR3 in amino acids: CASSLVARKTGELFF. CDR3 bases: TGCGCCAGCAGCTTGGTTGCCAGAAAGACCGGGGAGCTGTTTTTT.

The rearrangement links TRBV7-9 to TRBJ1-1, with 10 bases aligning to TRBD1. V was clipped by 5 bases and J by 4 bases; unmatched bases: 4. Per germline, CDR1 SEHNR and CDR2 FQNEAQ (reference sequence). This CDR3 region has 14 residues. CDR3 protein: CASSPGQGFTEAFF. The CDR3 DNA reads as TGTGCCAGCAGCCCGGGACAGGGGTTCACTGAAGCTTTCTTT.

The chain carries TRBV28 and TRBJ2-7; 14 bases fit TRBD2. Germline trimming cut 6 bases from V and 4 bases from J; bases unmatched to any gene: 8. Looked up from germline, CDR1 is MDHEN and CDR2 is SYDVKM. The CDR3 contains 16 residues. The CDR3 loop is CASSLLGTSGSYEQYF. DNA of the CDR3: TGTGCCAGCAGCCTGCTAGGGACTAGCGGGAGTTACGAGCAGTACTTC.

The chain joins TRBV6-2 or TRBV6-3 to TRBJ2-1, with 7 bases fitting TRBD1. Trimming at V came to 5 bases and at J to 7 bases, leaving 8 bases not matched to a gene. CDR3 length: 14 residues. The germline V gene has CDR1 MNHEY and CDR2 SVGEGT. The CDR3 DNA reads as TGTGCCAGCAGTATAACAGGGGAGATGAATGAGCAGTTCTTC. It is translated as CASSITGEMNEQFF.

This clone was counted a single time. This chain uses TRBV28 with TRBJ1-1; 8 positions agree with TRBD1. The CDR3 runs to 17 residues. Germline trimming cut 5 bases from V and 3 bases from J; bases unmatched to any gene: 14. Germline V CDR1 and CDR2: MDHEN, SYDVKM. CDR3 in amino acids: CASSPGTGGGDYTEAFF. In nucleotides, the CDR3 is TGTGCCAGCAGTCCAGGGACAGGAGGTGGGGACTACACTGAAGCTTTCTTT.

This chain joins TRBV5-1 and TRBJ1-2; 7 nucleotides align to TRBD1. Germline V gene lookup returns CDR1 SGHRS and CDR2 YFSETQ. The CDR3 extends over 15 amino acids. V was pared by 0 bases and J by 5 bases, with 7 bases of the junction left unmatched. CDR3 in amino acids: CASSLEAGTAYGYTF. CDR3 coding DNA: TGCGCCAGCAGCTTGGAAGCCGGGACAGCATATGGCTACACCTTC. Full variable domain (remainder filled in from reference TRBV5-1 and TRBJ1-2): KAGVTQTPRYLIKTRGQQVTLSCSPISGHRSVSWYQQTPGQGLQFLFEYFSETQRNKGNFPGRFSGRQFSNSRSEMNVSTLELGDSALYLCASSLEAGTAYGYTFGSGTRLTVV.

The chain recombines TRBV7-3 with TRBJ1-1; 7 bases are shared with TRBD1. Trimming removed 10 bases from V and 5 bases from J; junction bases left unmatched: 10. The CDR3 is 13 amino acids. Germline lookup yields CDR1 SGHTA and CDR2 FQGTGA. CDR3 in amino acids: CATTLRQGTEAFF. The CDR3 bases are TGTGCCACGACACTAAGACAGGGAACTGAAGCTTTCTTT.

This clone has just one count. The rearrangement joins TRBV7-3 to TRBJ2-1, with TRBD1 matching over 11 bases. Germline V gives CDR1 SGHTA, CDR2 FQGTGA. Trimming cost V 2 bases and J 5 bases; bases outside gene matches: 5. This CDR3 contains 16 residues. CDR3 region: CASSLLGQGGNNEQFF. The CDR3 bases are TGTGCCAGCAGCTTACTGGGACAGGGGGGAAACAATGAGCAGTTCTTC.

This rearrangement joins TRBV4-3 to TRBJ2-4; 8 bases are a match to TRBD2. CDR1 is LGHNA and CDR2 is YSLEER in the germline V gene. Trimming took 3 bases from V and 1 from J; bases not matched to a gene: 14. This CDR3 has 19 amino acids. In DNA, the CDR3 is TGCGCCAGCAGCCAGGATAGCGGGGCTAGCCAGGGGGCCAAAAACATTCAGTACTTC. Protein: CASSQDSGASQGAKNIQYF.

This chain links TRBV6-5 with TRBJ1-1; 7 positions match TRBD1. The CDR3 contains 15 residues. The ends lost 0 bases at V and 5 bases at J; junction bases unmatched: 6. CDR1 is MNHEY and CDR2 is SVGAGI in the germline V gene. CDR3 region: CASSYSATGWTEAFF. The DNA of the CDR3 is TGTGCCAGCAGTTACTCGGCGACAGGGTGGACTGAAGCTTTCTTT.